The subject of this entry is one T cell receptor (beta chain). The CDR3 covers 15 residues. Trimming pared 3 bases from V and 8 bases from J, leaving 19 bases between. TCRbeta library preparation incorporated unique molecular identifiers. Using its own MiXCR run on the PCR reads, TCRdb lists one record per CDR3 protein. Of about 690,000 distinct CDR3 sequences detected, 16% appear once; the ten largest clones hold approximately 1.1%. This sample was included in a study of T-cell reconstitution after alpha-beta-depleted transplantation in children. Sequenced here: PBMCs from the stem cell graft donor, sampled from the stem cell graft. This sequence originates from a human donor who donated a stem cell graft to a child with acute myeloid leukemia. The rearrangement uses TRBV12-3 or TRBV12-4 and TRBJ1-1; a possible D gene is TRBD1 (5 bases). CDR3 nucleotides: TGTGCCAGCAGTTTGAGGGGTACGTGGGGCGGAGAAGCTTTCTTT. Translation gives CASSLRGTWGGEAFF.